The 19 T cell receptor beta chains listed next were all sequenced from one sample in a study of T cell changes during pregnancy in multiple sclerosis. Some clones are missing from TCRdb's copy, which holds only in-frame ones; the method was immunoSEQ multiplex PCR. The table shows tens of thousands of clones, with 92% occurring only once. Sequences were derived from CD4+ T cells from peripheral blood mononuclear cells, sampled after pregnancy. Receptor source: a female donor with multiple sclerosis, enrolled in a pregnancy study.

The chain recombines TRBV27 with TRBJ1-2; TRBD1 agrees at 7 bases. With V trimmed by 6 bases and J by 2 bases, 3 bases remained unmatched. Germline CDR1 and CDR2: MNHEY and SMNVEV (reference sequence). The CDR3 is 13 residues long. The CDR3 sequence is CASRDRINYGYTF. CDR3 bases: TGTGCCAGCAGGGACAGGATCAACTATGGCTACACCTTC.

The chain employs TRBV7-8 and TRBJ1-1, with a tentative D call TRBD1 (6 bases). This CDR3 contains 14 residues. Trimming removed 0 bases at V and 2 bases at J, with 7 bases between. From germline, CDR1 is SGHVS and CDR2 FQNEAQ. The CDR3 reads CASSLAGGNTEAFF. DNA of the CDR3: TGTGCCAGCAGCTTAGCAGGGGGTAACACTGAAGCTTTCTTT.

J is TRBJ2-2 and V is TRBV11-2; D is possibly TRBD2 (5 bases). The CDR3 is made up of 15 amino acids. The ends were cut back, 6 bases at V and 6 bases at J, with 17 bases in the middle. The germline CDR1 and CDR2 sequences are SGHAT and FQNNGV. The CDR3 DNA is TGTGCCAGCAGATCTCCTCGGGGTAGGCCCGGGGAGCTGTTTTTT. It is translated as CASRSPRGRPGELFF.

This chain uses TRBV6-1 with TRBJ1-2; 8 nucleotides match TRBD1. Germline loops: CDR1 MNHNS, CDR2 SASEGT. This CDR3 region has 13 residues. After removal of 4 bases from V and 7 bases from J, the junction contained 5 bases not matched to a gene. CDR3 DNA: TGTGCCAGCAGTGTGGACAGGGTTAGTGGCTACACCTTC. It is translated as CASSVDRVSGYTF.

The V and J genes are TRBV7-9 and TRBJ1-1; TRBD1 matches 7 bases. V lost 2 bases to trimming and J lost 3 bases; unmatched junction nucleotides: 6. This CDR3 is 15 amino acids long. Germline CDR1 is SEHNR and CDR2 is FQNEAQ (reference sequence). CDR3 in DNA: TGTGCCAGCAGCTTACACAGGGGCGGGGACACTGAAGCTTTCTTT. It codes for CASSLHRGGDTEAFF.

This sequence joins TRBV7-6 and TRBJ2-1, with 7 positions matching TRBD2. Germline trimming cut 3 bases from V and 7 bases from J; bases unmatched to any gene: 6. From germline, CDR1 is SGHVS and CDR2 FNYEAQ. The CDR3 is 14 amino acids. The CDR3 protein is CASSFVGSGNEQFF. CDR3 in DNA: TGTGCCAGCAGCTTCGTAGGTAGCGGGAATGAGCAGTTCTTC.

The rearrangement uses TRBV5-4 and TRBJ1-6, with TRBD1 matching 12 bases. Losses at the gene ends were 4 bases for V and 9 bases for J; bases not matched to a gene: 8. Germline-derived CDR1 and CDR2 are SGHNT and YYREEE (reference sequence). The CDR3 has 16 amino acids. In nucleotides, the CDR3 is TGTGCCAGCAGCCTACCCGGGACAGGGGGCACTTCACCCCTCCACTTT. This encodes CASSLPGTGGTSPLHF.

The chain carries TRBV5-1 and TRBJ2-1, with TRBD2 identical over 10 bases. This CDR3 has 14 residues. J lost 6 bases, V lost 6 bases, and 6 bases had no gene match. Germline CDR1 SGHRS, CDR2 YFSETQ. The CDR3, as DNA: TGCGCCAGCAATAGCGGGGGGTCTGCCAATGAGCAGTTCTTC. Protein sequence: CASNSGGSANEQFF.

The J gene is TRBJ2-3, the V gene TRBV27; a possible D gene is TRBD2 (7 bases). The germline V and J ends were trimmed by 3 bases and 2 bases, with 12 bases remaining between them. The CDR3 totals 15 residues. Germline V CDR1 and CDR2: MNHEY, SMNVEV (reference sequence). CDR3 residues: CASSLGGHYTDTQYF. In nucleotides, the CDR3 is TGTGCCAGCAGTTTGGGGGGGCACTACACAGATACGCAGTATTTT.

The chain employs TRBV6-5 and TRBJ2-7; D is possibly TRBD2 (5 bases). Germline V gene lookup returns CDR1 MNHEY and CDR2 SVGAGI. V gave up 2 bases and J gave up 2 bases, with 10 bases separating them. CDR3 length: 14 amino acids. This CDR3 reads CASSYKERTYEQYF. As DNA, the CDR3 is TGTGCCAGCAGTTACAAGGAGCGGACCTACGAGCAGTACTTC.

The V and J genes are TRBV5-6 and TRBJ1-2; tentatively, D is TRBD1 (6 bases). Per germline, CDR1 SGHDT and CDR2 YYEEEE. Trimming took off 8 bases at V and 5 bases at J, with 16 bases between the two ends. The CDR3 covers 13 residues. The CDR3 nucleotides are TGTGCCAGTTTCAGGACAGAAAATTATGGCTACACCTTC. Protein: CASFRTENYGYTF.

Here the CDR3 reads CASSLLLSDYGYTF. CDR3 DNA: TGCGCCAGCAGCTTGTTACTGTCCGACTATGGCTACACCTTC. The V and J genes are TRBV5-1 and TRBJ1-2; D is undetermined. Germline V lookup: CDR1 SGHRS, CDR2 YFSETQ. Deletions cut 1 base from V and 3 bases from J, with 10 bases between. The CDR3 is 14 amino acids.

This chain connects TRBV6-5 to TRBJ1-2; D may be TRBD1 (5 bases). Trimming stripped 5 bases from V and 8 bases from J, with 12 bases between. The germline CDR1 and CDR2 sequences are MNHEY and SVGAGI. The CDR3 loop spans 12 amino acids. The CDR3 DNA reads TGTGCCAGCAGTCCCAGGGTATCCGGCTACACCTTC. It is translated as CASSPRVSGYTF.

The chain employs TRBV27 and TRBJ2-3, with 7 bases aligning to TRBD1. Germline CDR1 reads MNHEY; CDR2 reads SMNVEV (reference sequence). The length of the CDR3 is 16 residues. The ends lost 4 bases at V and 0 bases at J; junction bases unmatched: 7. CDR3 amino acids: CASSSDRERSTDTQYF. CDR3 nucleotides: TGTGCCAGCAGTTCCGACAGGGAGCGGAGCACAGATACGCAGTATTTT.

CDR3 DNA: TGCAGCGGCCAAACTCCAGGGGGCAACTATGGCTACACCTTC. Translated: CSGQTPGGNYGYTF. The chain combines TRBV29-1 with TRBJ1-2; 8 bases fit TRBD1. The CDR3 is 14 residues long. Germline V gene lookup returns CDR1 SQVTM and CDR2 ANQGSEA. Unmatched junction bases numbered 9, after V lost 7 bases and J lost 2 bases.

This clone was picked up a small number of times. CDR3 amino acids: CASNPRSGEKLFF. DNA of the CDR3: TGTGCCAGCAATCCTCGATCGGGTGAAAAACTGTTTTTT. This chain connects TRBV21-1 to TRBJ1-4. TRBV21-1 is tagged as a pseudogene. The CDR3 length is 13 residues.

This sequence joins TRBV4-3 and TRBJ1-5; possibly TRBD1 for D (5 bases). Germline V gene lookup returns CDR1 LGHNA and CDR2 YSLEER. V lost 6 bases, J lost 1 base, and 13 bases lay in between. This CDR3 contains 15 residues. For the CDR3, the DNA is TGCGCCAGCAGTTTCACAGGTGAAAGCAATCAGCCCCAGCATTTT. Amino acids: CASSFTGESNQPQHF.

DNA for the CDR3: TGTGCCAGCAGTTCGACACAGGGGATGGGGGAGCTGTTTTTT. This translates into CASSSTQGMGELFF. The genes are TRBV27 and TRBJ2-2; the match to TRBD1 covers 7 bases. Losses at the gene ends were 4 bases for V and 8 bases for J; bases not matched to a gene: 7. From germline, CDR1 is MNHEY and CDR2 SMNVEV (reference sequence). The CDR3 sequence is 14 residues long.

The chain has TRBV5-1 and TRBJ2-1; a weak D match, TRBD1 (6 bases). Germline lookup yields CDR1 SGHRS and CDR2 YFSETQ. The length of the CDR3 is 14 residues. With 0 bases removed from V and 4 bases from J, the gap between germline ends came to 8 bases. The CDR3 sequence is CASSLEQGYNEQFF. The CDR3 DNA reads as TGCGCCAGCAGCTTGGAACAGGGATACAATGAGCAGTTCTTC.